This T cell receptor (beta chain) comes out of a study of graft-versus-host responses after intestinal transplantation. Study details: Multivisceral, liver-intestinal, or isolated intestinal transplants were performed in recipients.

Trimming cost V 4 bases and J 2 bases; bases outside gene matches: 10. The CDR3 is made up of 16 amino acids. Germline CDR1 reads SGHNT; CDR2 reads YYREEE (reference sequence). This clone showed up just once. Its specificity is not known. Whole-study results and caveats: Some patients had graft-donor T cell macrochimerism. In their allografts, the ratios of graft-versus-host to host-versus-graft T cell clones were high. GvH clones were found in recipient marrow; some appeared first in ileum or blood.

The protocol was immunoSEQ multiplex PCR, while the TCRdb copy is restricted to in-frame clones and leaves out a portion. The sample contains about 120,000 clones, less than 95% of which appear only once. The sequencing here drew on unstimulated CD4+ T cells sorted from spleen or lymph node cells, taken before intestinal transplant. The clonotype comes from a human donor who received an intestinal transplant. This sequence joins TRBV5-4 and TRBJ2-5, with 8 bases aligning to TRBD1. The CDR3 bases are TGTGCCAGCAGCCTAAAGACAGGGGCTTCACAAGAGACCCAGTACTTC. It translates to CASSLKTGASQETQYF.